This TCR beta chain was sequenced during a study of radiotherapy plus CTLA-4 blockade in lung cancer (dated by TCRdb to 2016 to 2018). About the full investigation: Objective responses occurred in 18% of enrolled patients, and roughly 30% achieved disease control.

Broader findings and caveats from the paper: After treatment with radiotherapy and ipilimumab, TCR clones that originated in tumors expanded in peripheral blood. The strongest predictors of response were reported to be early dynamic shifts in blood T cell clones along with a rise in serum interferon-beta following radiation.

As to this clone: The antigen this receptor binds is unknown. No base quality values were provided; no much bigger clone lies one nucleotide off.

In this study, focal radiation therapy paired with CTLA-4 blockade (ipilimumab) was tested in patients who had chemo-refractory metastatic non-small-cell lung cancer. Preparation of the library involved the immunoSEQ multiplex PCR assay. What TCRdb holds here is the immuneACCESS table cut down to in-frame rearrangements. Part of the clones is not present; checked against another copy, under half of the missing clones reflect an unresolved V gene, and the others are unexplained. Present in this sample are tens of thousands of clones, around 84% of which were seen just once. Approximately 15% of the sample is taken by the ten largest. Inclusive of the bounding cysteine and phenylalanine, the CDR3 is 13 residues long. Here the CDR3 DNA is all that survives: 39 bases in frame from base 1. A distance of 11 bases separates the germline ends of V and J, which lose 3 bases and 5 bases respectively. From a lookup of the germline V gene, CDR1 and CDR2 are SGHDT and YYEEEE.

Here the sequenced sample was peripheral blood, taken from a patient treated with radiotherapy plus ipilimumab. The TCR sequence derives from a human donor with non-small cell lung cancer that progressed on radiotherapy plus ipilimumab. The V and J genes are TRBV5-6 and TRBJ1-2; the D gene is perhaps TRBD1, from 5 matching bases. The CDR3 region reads CASSSAGPYGYTF. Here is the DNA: TGTGCCAGCAGCTCGGCAGGGCCTTATGGCTACACCTTC.